The 25 T cell receptor beta chains reported below all come from one sample, sequenced in a study of shared clonotypes between healthy human individuals. TCRdb's copy holds only in-frame clones and misses some; the assay was immunoSEQ multiplex PCR. The table includes approximately 1.5 million clones, 95% to 99% detected once. What was sequenced was naive CD4+ T cells sorted from blood. Subset here: CD45RA+ positively selected. The receptors here all came from a man aged 25-40 years in good health.

This chain joins TRBV29-1 and TRBJ2-7, with D tentatively TRBD1 (6 bases). Trimming pared 4 bases from V and 5 bases from J, leaving 12 bases between. The CDR3 has 12 amino acids. CDR1 and CDR2 (germline): SQVTM, ANQGSEA. Written as DNA, the CDR3 is TGCAGCGTTGCCCGAAACAGGGACGAGCAGTACTTC. Its protein is CSVARNRDEQYF.

The V and J genes are TRBV9 and TRBJ2-1; 15 bases line up with TRBD2. The CDR3 consists of 19 residues. In germline, CDR1 is SGDLS, CDR2 YYNGEE. V lost 4 bases, J lost 5 bases, and 13 bases stayed unmatched. CDR3 DNA: TGTGCCAGCAGCATCACCGGGACTAGCGGGAGGAAGTTGGACAATGAGCAGTTCTTC. Its translation: CASSITGTSGRKLDNEQFF.

The chain employs TRBV11-2 and TRBJ2-7; 14 nucleotides line up with TRBD2. J was trimmed by 7 bases and V by 5 bases; bases with no gene match: 7. This CDR3 is 15 amino acids long. Germline values: CDR1 SGHAT, CDR2 FQNNGV. CDR3 DNA: TGTGCCAGCAGCCCCCAGACTAGCGGGAGGGGTGAGCAGTACTTC. It specifies CASSPQTSGRGEQYF.

V and J are TRBV5-1 and TRBJ2-3; unclear D gene. The germline V gene has CDR1 SGHRS and CDR2 YFSETQ. Trimming removed 0 bases from V and 6 bases from J, with 8 bases in between. CDR3 length: 13 residues. DNA of the CDR3: TGCGCCAGCAGCTTGGAGGCCTTGGATACGCAGTATTTT. Translated, it gives CASSLEALDTQYF. The variable domain in full, completed from reference TRBV5-1 and TRBJ2-3, reads KAGVTQTPRYLIKTRGQQVTLSCSPISGHRSVSWYQQTPGQGLQFLFEYFSETQRNKGNFPGRFSGRQFSNSRSEMNVSTLELGDSALYLCASSLEALDTQYFGPGTRLTVL.

In DNA form, the CDR3 reads TGTGCCAGCACTAGCGGTCATGGGGATACGCAGTATTTT. It yields the protein CASTSGHGDTQYF. The chain recombines TRBV6-1 with TRBJ2-3; TRBD2 aligns across 7 bases. Germline V CDR1 and CDR2: MNHNS, SASEGT. Trimming cost V 7 bases and J 6 bases; bases outside gene matches: 7. The CDR3 runs to 13 residues.

This chain's CDR3 is CAISDSGTSAYYEQYF. The CDR3 nucleotides read TGTGCCATCAGTGATTCGGGGACTAGCGCTTACTACGAGCAGTACTTC. The chain is built from TRBV10-3 and TRBJ2-7; 10 bases agree with TRBD2. Germline V gives CDR1 ENHRY, CDR2 SYGVKD. The CDR3 runs to 16 residues. The V segment lost 3 bases and the J segment 3 bases; nucleotides outside the gene matches: 8.

The V gene is TRBV29-1, the J gene TRBJ2-7, with TRBD2 matching over 8 bases. The V gene's germline CDR1 is SQVTM and CDR2 ANQGSEA. The V segment lost 4 bases and the J segment 6 bases; nucleotides outside the gene matches: 11. The CDR3 spans 14 residues. CDR3 DNA: TGCAGCGTTGTTTCCGGGAGGGCCTTCGGCGAGCAGTACTTC. Its protein product is CSVVSGRAFGEQYF.

The chain couples TRBV6-1 to TRBJ2-3; 12 bases align to TRBD2. The length of the CDR3 is 13 residues. From germline, CDR1 is MNHNS and CDR2 SASEGT. J gave up 3 bases and V 8 bases, and 0 bases lay outside the gene matches. DNA for the CDR3: TGTGCCAGCCTAGCGGGAGGGACAGATACGCAGTATTTT. Translated, it gives CASLAGGTDTQYF.

Details on this clone: Additional DNA sequences in this sample encode the identical CDR3. V gene TRBV13 combines with J gene TRBJ2-2, with 7 bases identical to TRBD2. V trimming: 1 base; J trimming: 2 bases; junction bases outside the gene matches: 1. The CDR3 totals 15 residues. Germline-derived CDR1 and CDR2 are PRHDT and FYEKMQ (reference sequence). The CDR3, as DNA: TGTGCCAGCAGCTTAGCGGGAGGTAACACCGGGGAGCTGTTTTTT. It codes for CASSLAGGNTGELFF. Complete variable domain (other parts from reference TRBV13 and TRBJ2-2): AAGVIQSPRHLIKEKRETATLKCYPIPRHDTVYWYQQGPGQDPQFLISFYEKMQSDKGSIPDRFSAQQFSDYHSELNMSSLELGDSALYFCASSLAGGNTGELFFGEGSRLTVL.

This chain links TRBV28 with TRBJ2-1; D gene uncertain. The germline gives CDR1 MDHEN, CDR2 SYDVKM. The CDR3 covers 13 residues. The ends were cut back, 8 bases at V and 0 bases at J, with 8 bases in the middle. The CDR3, as DNA: TGTGCCAGCGAAGCCAGCTCCTACAATGAGCAGTTCTTC. Translation gives CASEASSYNEQFF.

About this clone itself: Other DNA sequences in the sample encode the same CDR3. The rearrangement joins TRBV19 to TRBJ2-3; D gene unclear. Trimming stripped 2 bases from V and 0 bases from J, with 6 bases between. Germline CDR1 and CDR2: LNHDA and SQIVND (reference sequence). The CDR3 contains 14 residues. This CDR3 is CASSISFSTDTQYF. CDR3 DNA sequence: TGTGCCAGTAGTATAAGCTTCAGCACAGATACGCAGTATTTT.

The chain joins TRBV5-6 to TRBJ1-5, with D uncertain. Germline CDR1 SGHDT, CDR2 YYEEEE. The CDR3 is 15 residues long. Trimming removed 0 bases at V and 3 bases at J, with 10 bases between. The CDR3 coding sequence is TGTGCCAGCAGCTTGGGGGTGGGCTACAATCAGCCCCAGCATTTT. It encodes CASSLGVGYNQPQHF. The whole variable domain, remainder taken from reference TRBV5-6 and TRBJ1-5, is DAGVTQSPTHLIKTRGQQVTLRCSPKSGHDTVSWYQQALGQGPQFIFQYYEEEERQRGNFPDRFSGHQFPNYSSELNVNALLLGDSALYLCASSLGVGYNQPQHFGDGTRLSIL.

For the CDR3, the DNA is TGTGCCAGCAGCGCCCACCGGGACAGGGGCCACAACTCTGGAAACACCATATATTTT. Protein product: CASSAHRDRGHNSGNTIYF. The chain employs TRBV9 and TRBJ1-3; 10 positions agree with TRBD1. The V gene end was trimmed by 3 bases and the J gene end by 0 bases; junction bases not matched to a gene: 12. Germline CDR1 and CDR2: SGDLS and YYNGEE. This CDR3 is built from 19 residues.

The chain carries TRBV19 and TRBJ2-7, with 9 bases matching TRBD2. CDR3 length equals 16 residues. The germline CDR1 and CDR2 sequences are LNHDA and SQIVND (reference sequence). V lost 0 bases and J lost 2; bases outside the gene matches: 5. CDR3 loop: CASSIDQGLATYEQYF. DNA of the CDR3: TGTGCCAGTAGTATAGACCAGGGACTAGCAACCTACGAGCAGTACTTC.

This rearrangement joins TRBV5-4 to TRBJ2-7; TRBD2 agrees at 12 bases. Germline lookup yields CDR1 SGHNT and CDR2 YYREEE (reference sequence). This CDR3 has 16 amino acids. With 0 bases clipped from V and 0 bases from J, the junction kept 1 base outside the gene matches. DNA of the CDR3: TGTGCCAGCAGCTTGGGGACTAGCGGGAACTCCTACGAGCAGTACTTC. As protein: CASSLGTSGNSYEQYF.

The genes are TRBV5-4 and TRBJ1-1; D remains ambiguous. The ends were cut back, 1 base at V and 0 bases at J, with 10 bases in the middle. Germline-derived CDR1 and CDR2 are SGHNT and YYREEE (reference sequence). This CDR3 has 15 amino acids. This CDR3 reads CASSLWSGLNTEAFF. The CDR3 DNA reads TGTGCCAGCAGCTTGTGGTCAGGATTGAACACTGAAGCTTTCTTT.

This chain joins TRBV11-2 and TRBJ2-6; 7 bases are shared with TRBD1. With V trimmed by 5 bases and J by 0 bases, 7 bases remained unmatched. Germline loops: CDR1 SGHAT, CDR2 FQNNGV. The CDR3 sequence is 17 residues long. CDR3 bases: TGTGCCAGCAGCCCACAGGGGATGAGCTCTGGGGCCAACGTCCTGACTTTC. This translates into CASSPQGMSSGANVLTF. The variable domain in full, completed from reference TRBV11-2 and TRBJ2-6, reads EAGVAQSPRYKIIEKRQSVAFWCNPISGHATLYWYQQILGQGPKLLIQFQNNGVVDDSQLPKDRFSAERLKGVDSTLKIQPAKLEDSAVYLCASSPQGMSSGANVLTFGAGSRLTVL.

The chain employs TRBV2 and TRBJ2-2; no firm D call. There are 14 residues in the CDR3. Germline-derived CDR1 and CDR2 are SNHLY and FYNNEI. V lost 7 bases and J lost 3, with 12 bases in between. The CDR3 nucleotides are TGTGCCAGCACCGAGGTACAGCACACCGGGGAGCTGTTTTTT. It specifies CASTEVQHTGELFF.

The chain uses TRBV30 and TRBJ2-2; unclear D gene. Germline V gene sequence: CDR1 GTSNPN, CDR2 SVGIG (reference sequence). The CDR3 loop spans 14 amino acids. V lost 5 bases and J 0 bases, leaving 10 bases between the germline ends. CDR3 loop: CAWETYANTGELFF. Written as DNA, the CDR3 is TGTGCCTGGGAAACCTACGCGAACACCGGGGAGCTGTTTTTT.

V is TRBV7-9 and J is TRBJ2-7, with TRBD2 identical over 9 bases. The CDR3 sequence is 12 residues long. Germline assignment: CDR1 SEHNR and CDR2 FQNEAQ (reference sequence). V lost 3 bases and J lost 6; bases outside the gene matches: 0. As DNA, the CDR3 is TGTGCCAGCAGCTTGGGACTAGCCGAGCAGTACTTC. Translated, it gives CASSLGLAEQYF.

The chain has TRBV29-1 and TRBJ2-3, with 7 bases identical to TRBD1. There are 11 residues in the CDR3. Germline lookup yields CDR1 SQVTM and CDR2 ANQGSEA. This CDR3 is CSTGGTDTQYF. In DNA, the CDR3 is TGCAGTACAGGGGGCACAGATACGCAGTATTTT.

The chain employs TRBV5-5 and TRBJ1-2, with a tentative D call TRBD1 (5 bases). Germline assignment: CDR1 SGHKS and CDR2 YYEKEE (reference sequence). With 4 bases removed from V and 4 bases from J, the gap between germline ends came to 11 bases. The length of the CDR3 is 13 residues. The CDR3 DNA reads as TGTGCCAGCAGCCCTGGCGGGGCCTATGGCTACACCTTC. The encoded protein is CASSPGGAYGYTF. The entire variable domain, with the rest obtained from reference TRBV5-5 and TRBJ1-2, is as follows: DAGVTQSPTHLIKTRGQQVTLRCSPISGHKSVSWYQQVLGQGPQFIFQYYEKEERGRGNFPDRFSARQFPNYSSELNVNALLLGDSALYLCASSPGGAYGYTFGSGTRLTVV.

This rearrangement joins TRBV5-4 to TRBJ2-7; D is undetermined. The CDR3 covers 15 residues. The ends were cut back, 0 bases at V and 0 bases at J, with 10 bases in the middle. Germline V gene data show CDR1 as SGHNT and CDR2 as YYREEE (reference sequence). The CDR3 loop is CASSLDGRSSYEQYF. CDR3 bases: TGTGCCAGCAGCTTGGACGGAAGGAGCTCCTACGAGCAGTACTTC.

The V gene is TRBV5-1, the J gene TRBJ2-5; TRBD1 is a possible D gene (6 bases). The CDR3 length is 16 residues. V gave up 1 base and J gave up 4 bases, with 17 bases separating them. CDR1 and CDR2 from the germline V gene are SGHRS and YFSETQ. For the CDR3, the DNA is TGCGCCAGCAGCTTGTCGGCAGGGGTGGATGGAGAGACCCAGTACTTC. It encodes CASSLSAGVDGETQYF. Supplemented by reference TRBV5-1 and TRBJ2-5, the full variable domain reads KAGVTQTPRYLIKTRGQQVTLSCSPISGHRSVSWYQQTPGQGLQFLFEYFSETQRNKGNFPGRFSGRQFSNSRSEMNVSTLELGDSALYLCASSLSAGVDGETQYFGPGTRLLVL.

This clone came up once. V is TRBV7-8 and J is TRBJ2-1; 9 bases agree with TRBD2. CDR3 size: 17 residues. Germline lookup yields CDR1 SGHVS and CDR2 FQNEAQ. With 3 bases clipped from V and 0 bases from J, the junction kept 6 bases outside the gene matches. CDR3 protein: CASSFADSGSSYNEQFF. DNA for the CDR3: TGTGCCAGCAGCTTCGCCGATAGCGGGAGCTCCTACAATGAGCAGTTCTTC. The variable domain in full, with the rest retrieved from reference TRBV7-8 and TRBJ2-1, is GAGVSQSPRYKVAKRGQDVALRCDPISGHVSLFWYQQALGQGPEFLTYFQNEAQLDKSGLPSDRFFAERPEGSVSTLKIQRTQQEDSAVYLCASSFADSGSSYNEQFFGPGTRLTVL.